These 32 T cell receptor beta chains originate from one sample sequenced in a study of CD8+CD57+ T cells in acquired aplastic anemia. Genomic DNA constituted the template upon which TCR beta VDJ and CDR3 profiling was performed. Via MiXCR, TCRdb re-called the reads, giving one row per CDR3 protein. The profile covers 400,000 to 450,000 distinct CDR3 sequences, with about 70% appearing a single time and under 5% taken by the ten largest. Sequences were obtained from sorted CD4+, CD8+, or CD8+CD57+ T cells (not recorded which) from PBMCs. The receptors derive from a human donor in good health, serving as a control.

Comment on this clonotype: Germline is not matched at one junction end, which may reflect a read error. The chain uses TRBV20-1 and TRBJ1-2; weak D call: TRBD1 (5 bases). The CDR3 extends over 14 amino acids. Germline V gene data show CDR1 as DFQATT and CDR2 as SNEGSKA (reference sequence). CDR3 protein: CSANSPEGNYSYTF. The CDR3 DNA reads TGCAGTGCTAATTCCCCTGAGGGGAACTATAGCTACACCTTC.

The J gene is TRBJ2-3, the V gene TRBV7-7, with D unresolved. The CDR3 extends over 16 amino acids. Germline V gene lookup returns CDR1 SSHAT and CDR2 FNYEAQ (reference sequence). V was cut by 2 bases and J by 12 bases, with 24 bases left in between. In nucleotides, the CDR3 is TGTGCCAGCAGCTTAACAGTAGGTGGAGAGACACAGTCCCAGTATTTT. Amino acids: CASSLTVGGETQSQYF. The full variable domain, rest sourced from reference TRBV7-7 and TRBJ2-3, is GAGVSQSPRYKVTKRGQDVTLRCDPISSHATLYWYQQALGQGPEFLTYFNYEAQPDKSGLPSDRFSAERPEGSISTLTIQRTEQRDSAMYRCASSLTVGGETQSQYFGPGTRLTVL.

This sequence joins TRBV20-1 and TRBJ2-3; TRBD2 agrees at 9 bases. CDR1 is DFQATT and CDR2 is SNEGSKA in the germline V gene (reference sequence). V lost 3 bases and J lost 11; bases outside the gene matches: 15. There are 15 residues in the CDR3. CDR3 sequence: CSARRLADSYNEQYF. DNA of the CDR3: TGCAGTGCTAGGCGACTAGCGGACTCCTACAATGAGCAGTATTTT.

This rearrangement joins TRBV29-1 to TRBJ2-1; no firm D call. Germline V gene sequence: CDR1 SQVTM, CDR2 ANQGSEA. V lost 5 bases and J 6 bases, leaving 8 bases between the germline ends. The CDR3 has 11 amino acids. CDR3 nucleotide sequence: TGCAGCGTTCGGACGGGCAATGAGCAGTTCTTC. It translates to CSVRTGNEQFF.

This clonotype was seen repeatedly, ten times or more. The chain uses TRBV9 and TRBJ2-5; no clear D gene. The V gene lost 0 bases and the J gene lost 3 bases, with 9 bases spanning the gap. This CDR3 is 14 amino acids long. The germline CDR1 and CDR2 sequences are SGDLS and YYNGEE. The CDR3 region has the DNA TGTGCCAGCAGCGTAGTGGGGTCTAAAGAGACCCAGTACTTC. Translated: CASSVVGSKETQYF. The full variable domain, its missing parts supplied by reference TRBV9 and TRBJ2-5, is DSGVTQTPKHLITATGQRVTLRCSPRSGDLSVYWYQQSLDQGLQFLIQYYNGEERAKGNILERFSAQQFPDLHSELNLSSLELGDSALYFCASSVVGSKETQYFGPGTRLLVL.

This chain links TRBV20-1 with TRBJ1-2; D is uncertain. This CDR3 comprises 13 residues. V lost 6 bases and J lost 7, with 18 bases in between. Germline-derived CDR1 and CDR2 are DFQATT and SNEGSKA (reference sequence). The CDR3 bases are TGCAGTGCGGGCAGTCCCGTAATGGGTGGCTACACCTTC. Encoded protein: CSAGSPVMGGYTF.

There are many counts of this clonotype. As DNA, the CDR3 is TGTGCCAGCAGTTACTCGGTAGAGTCCCGGCTCAATGAGCAGTTCTTC. Its protein product is CASSYSVESRLNEQFF. The chain recombines TRBV6-6 with TRBJ2-1; no definite D call. Trimming shortened V by 0 bases and J by 6 bases, and 15 bases separated the two germline ends. The CDR3 consists of 16 residues. CDR1 and CDR2 (germline): MNHNY, SVGAGI (reference sequence).

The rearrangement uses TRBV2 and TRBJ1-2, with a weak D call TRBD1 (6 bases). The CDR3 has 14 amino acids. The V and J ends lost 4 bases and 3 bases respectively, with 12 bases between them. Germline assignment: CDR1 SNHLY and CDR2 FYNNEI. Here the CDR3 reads CASSGSGAHYGYTF. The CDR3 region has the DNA TGTGCCAGCAGTGGCTCGGGGGCTCACTATGGCTACACCTTC.

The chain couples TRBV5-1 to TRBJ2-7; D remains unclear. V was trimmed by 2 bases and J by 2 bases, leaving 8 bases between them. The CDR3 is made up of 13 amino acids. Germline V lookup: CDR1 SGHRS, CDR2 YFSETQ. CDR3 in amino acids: CASSFAGPYEQYF. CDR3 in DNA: TGCGCCAGCAGCTTCGCAGGACCCTACGAGCAGTACTTC.

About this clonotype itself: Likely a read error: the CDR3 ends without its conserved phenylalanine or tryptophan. Written as DNA, the CDR3 is TGTGCCAGCAGCTCTCGCGTCGACAGGGAAGCTTTCCTT. Amino acid sequence: CASSSRVDREAFL. The rearrangement links TRBV7-8 to TRBJ1-1; D might be TRBD1 (6 bases). The germline gives CDR1 SGHVS, CDR2 FQNEAQ. V was clipped by 4 bases and J by 8 bases, with 14 bases between them. The CDR3 covers 13 residues.

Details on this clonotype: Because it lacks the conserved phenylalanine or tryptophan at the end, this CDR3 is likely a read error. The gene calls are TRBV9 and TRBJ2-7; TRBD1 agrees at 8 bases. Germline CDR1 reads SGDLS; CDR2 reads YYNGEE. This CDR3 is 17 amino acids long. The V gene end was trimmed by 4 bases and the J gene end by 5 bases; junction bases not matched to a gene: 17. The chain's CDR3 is CASSHTGGHRYADEQYS. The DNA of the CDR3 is TGTGCCAGCAGCCATACAGGGGGACACAGATACGCAGACGAGCAGTACTCC.

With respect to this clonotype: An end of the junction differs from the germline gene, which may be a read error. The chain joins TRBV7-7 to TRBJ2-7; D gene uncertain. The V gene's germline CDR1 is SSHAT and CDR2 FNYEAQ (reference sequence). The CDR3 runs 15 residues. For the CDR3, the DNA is TGTGCTAGCAGCCAGACCAGGAACACTGAAGCTTTCTTTTACTTC. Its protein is CASSQTRNTEAFFYF.

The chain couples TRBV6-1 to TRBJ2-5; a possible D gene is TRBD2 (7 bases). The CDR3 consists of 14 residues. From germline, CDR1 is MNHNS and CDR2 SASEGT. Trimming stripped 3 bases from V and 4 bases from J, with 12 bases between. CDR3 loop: CASSDAGAGETQYF. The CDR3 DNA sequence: TGTGCCAGCAGTGACGCGGGGGCCGGAGAGACCCAGTACTTC.

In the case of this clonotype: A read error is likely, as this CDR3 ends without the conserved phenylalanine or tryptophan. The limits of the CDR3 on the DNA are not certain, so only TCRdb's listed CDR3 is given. Here the CDR3 reads CASCKGVEYGDNY. The chain combines TRBV7-2 with TRBJ1-2; the D call TRBD1 from the table was never checked on the DNA. The CDR3 spans 13 residues, counting both ends. Germline loops: CDR1 SGHTA, CDR2 FQGNSA.

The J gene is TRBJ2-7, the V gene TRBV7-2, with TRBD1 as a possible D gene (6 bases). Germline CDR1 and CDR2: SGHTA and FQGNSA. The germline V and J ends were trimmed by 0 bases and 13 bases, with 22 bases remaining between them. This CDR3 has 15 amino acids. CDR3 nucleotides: TGTGCCAGCAGCTTAGCTCTCAGGGGCGCACCTTTCTTTTACTTC. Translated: CASSLALRGAPFFYF.

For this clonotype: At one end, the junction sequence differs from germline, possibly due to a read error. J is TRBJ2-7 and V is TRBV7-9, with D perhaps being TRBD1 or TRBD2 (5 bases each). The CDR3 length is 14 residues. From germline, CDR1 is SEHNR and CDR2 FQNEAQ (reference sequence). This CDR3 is CASSRGDRTYAESF. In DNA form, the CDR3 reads TGTGCCAGCAGCCGAGGGGACCGGACCTACGCAGAGTCGTTC.

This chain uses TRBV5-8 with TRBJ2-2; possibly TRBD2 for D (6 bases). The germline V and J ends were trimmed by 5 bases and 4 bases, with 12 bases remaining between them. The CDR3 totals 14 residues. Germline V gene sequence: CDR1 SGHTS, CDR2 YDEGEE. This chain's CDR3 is CASSPQRVTGELFF. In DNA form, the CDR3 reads TGTGCCAGCAGTCCTCAGCGGGTCACCGGGGAGCTGTTTTTT.

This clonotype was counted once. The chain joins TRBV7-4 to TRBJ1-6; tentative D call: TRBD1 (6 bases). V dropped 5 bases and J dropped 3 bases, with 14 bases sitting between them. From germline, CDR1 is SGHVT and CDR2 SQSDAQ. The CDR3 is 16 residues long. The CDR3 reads CASSVGGGNYNSPLHF. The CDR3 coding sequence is TGTGCCAGCAGCGTAGGGGGAGGCAACTATAATTCACCCCTCCACTTT.

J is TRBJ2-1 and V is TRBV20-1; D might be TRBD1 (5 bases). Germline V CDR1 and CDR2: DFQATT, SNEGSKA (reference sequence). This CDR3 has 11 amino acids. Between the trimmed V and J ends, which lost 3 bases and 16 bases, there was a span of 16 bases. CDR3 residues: CSARGDSYGFF. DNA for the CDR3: TGCAGTGCTAGGGGCGACAGCTATGGCTTCTTC.

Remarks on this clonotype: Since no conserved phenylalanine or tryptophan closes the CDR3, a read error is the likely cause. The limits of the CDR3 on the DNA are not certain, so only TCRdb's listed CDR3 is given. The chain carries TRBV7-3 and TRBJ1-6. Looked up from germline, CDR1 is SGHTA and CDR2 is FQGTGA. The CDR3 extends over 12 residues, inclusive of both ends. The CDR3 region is CASSSYLFTSTY.

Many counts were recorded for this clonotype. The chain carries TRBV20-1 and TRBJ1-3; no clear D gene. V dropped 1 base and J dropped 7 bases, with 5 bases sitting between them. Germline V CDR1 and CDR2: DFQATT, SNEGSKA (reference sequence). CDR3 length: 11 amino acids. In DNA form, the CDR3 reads TGCAGTGCTAGAGTGAAGAACACCATATATTTT. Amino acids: CSARVKNTIYF.

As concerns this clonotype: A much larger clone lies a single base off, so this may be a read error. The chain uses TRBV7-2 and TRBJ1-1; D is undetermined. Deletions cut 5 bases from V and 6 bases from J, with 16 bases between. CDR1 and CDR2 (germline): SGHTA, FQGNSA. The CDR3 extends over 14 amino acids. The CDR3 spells CASSLEAGVAEAFF. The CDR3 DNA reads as TGTGCCAGCAGCCTAGAGGCGGGTGTCGCTGAAGCTTTCTTT.

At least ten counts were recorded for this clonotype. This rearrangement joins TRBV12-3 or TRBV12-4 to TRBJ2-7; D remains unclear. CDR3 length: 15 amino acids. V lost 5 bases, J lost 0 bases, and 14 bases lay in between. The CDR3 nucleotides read TGTGCCAGCAGTCTCCTTGCATTGAGCTCCTACGAGCAGTACTTC. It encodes CASSLLALSSYEQYF.

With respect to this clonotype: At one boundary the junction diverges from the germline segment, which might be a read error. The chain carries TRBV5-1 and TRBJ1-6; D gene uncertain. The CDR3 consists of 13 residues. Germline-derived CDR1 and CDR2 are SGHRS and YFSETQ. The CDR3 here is CASSFVPNSPLHF. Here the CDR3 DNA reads TGTGCCAGCAGCTTCGTGCCGAATTCGCCCCTCCACTTT.

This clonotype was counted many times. CDR3 sequence (DNA): TGTGCCAGCAGCTTGGACAGCACTAATGAAAAACTGTTTTTT. Protein: CASSLDSTNEKLFF. This chain links TRBV7-6 with TRBJ1-4; perhaps TRBD1 as D (6 bases). Trimming cost V 3 bases and J 2 bases, with 7 bases left between them. This CDR3 has 14 amino acids. Germline CDR1 and CDR2: SGHVS and FNYEAQ.

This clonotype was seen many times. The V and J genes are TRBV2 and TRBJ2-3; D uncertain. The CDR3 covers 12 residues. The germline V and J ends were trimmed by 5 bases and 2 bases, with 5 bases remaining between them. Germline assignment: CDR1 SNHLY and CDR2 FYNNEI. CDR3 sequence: CASSQATDTQYF. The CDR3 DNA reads TGTGCCAGCAGTCAGGCCACAGATACGCAGTATTTT.

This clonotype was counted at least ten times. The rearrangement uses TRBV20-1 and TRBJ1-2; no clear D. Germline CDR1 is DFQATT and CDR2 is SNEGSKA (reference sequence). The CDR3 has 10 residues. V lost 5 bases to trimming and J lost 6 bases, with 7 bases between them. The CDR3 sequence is CSAPHNGYTF. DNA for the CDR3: TGCAGTGCTCCTCACAATGGCTACACCTTC.

The CDR3 spells CASSSRGAGEKLFF. DNA for the CDR3: TGTGCCAGCAGCTCACGGGGGGCGGGTGAAAAACTGTTTTTT. The rearrangement links TRBV5-4 to TRBJ1-4; perhaps TRBD1 as D (6 bases). Trimming shortened V by 3 bases and J by 7 bases, and 13 bases separated the two germline ends. Germline CDR1 is SGHNT and CDR2 is YYREEE (reference sequence). The CDR3 extends over 14 amino acids.

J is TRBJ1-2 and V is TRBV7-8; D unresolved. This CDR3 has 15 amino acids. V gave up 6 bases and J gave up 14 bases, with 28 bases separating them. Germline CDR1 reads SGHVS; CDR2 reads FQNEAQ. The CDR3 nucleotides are TGTGCCAGCAGTTTCGGCAGGCGCTCTGGAAGAGCCTTAACCTTC. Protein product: CASSFGRRSGRALTF.

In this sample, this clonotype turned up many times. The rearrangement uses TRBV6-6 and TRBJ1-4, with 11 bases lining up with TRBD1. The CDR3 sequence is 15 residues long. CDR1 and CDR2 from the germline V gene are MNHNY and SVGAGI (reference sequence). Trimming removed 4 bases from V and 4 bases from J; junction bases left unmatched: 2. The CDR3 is CASSSGQGGNEKLFF. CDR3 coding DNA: TGTGCCAGCAGTTCGGGACAGGGGGGTAATGAAAAACTGTTTTTT.

The CDR3: CAASSARGGDQPQHF. Written as DNA, the CDR3 is TGTGCCGCCAGCAGTGCGAGAGGGGGAGACCAGCCCCAGCATTTT. The chain carries TRBV25-1 and TRBJ1-5, with D possibly matching TRBD1 (6 bases). Germline CDR1 and CDR2: MGHDK and SYGVNS. The CDR3 totals 15 residues. Trimming cost V 11 bases and J 7 bases, with 24 bases left between them.

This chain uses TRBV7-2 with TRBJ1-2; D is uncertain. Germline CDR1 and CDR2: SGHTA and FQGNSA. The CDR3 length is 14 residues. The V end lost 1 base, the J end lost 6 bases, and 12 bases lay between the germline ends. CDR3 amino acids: CASSLERGYDGYTF. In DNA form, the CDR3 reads TGTGCCAGCAGCTTAGAACGGGGTTACGATGGCTACACCTTC.